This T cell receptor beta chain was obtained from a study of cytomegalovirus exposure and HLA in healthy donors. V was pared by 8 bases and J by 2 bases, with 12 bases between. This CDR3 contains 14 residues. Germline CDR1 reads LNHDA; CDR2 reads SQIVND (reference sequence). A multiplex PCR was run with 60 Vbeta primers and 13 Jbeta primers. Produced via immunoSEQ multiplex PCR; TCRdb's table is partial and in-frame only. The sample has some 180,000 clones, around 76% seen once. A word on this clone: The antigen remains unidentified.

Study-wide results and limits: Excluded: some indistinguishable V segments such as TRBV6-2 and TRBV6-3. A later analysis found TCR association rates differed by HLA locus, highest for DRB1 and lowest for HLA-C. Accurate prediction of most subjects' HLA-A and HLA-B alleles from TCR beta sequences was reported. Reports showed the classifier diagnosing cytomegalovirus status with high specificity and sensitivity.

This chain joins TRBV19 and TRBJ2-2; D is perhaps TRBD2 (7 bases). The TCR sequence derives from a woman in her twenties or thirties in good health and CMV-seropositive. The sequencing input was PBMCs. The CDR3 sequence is CASSGGLNTGELFF. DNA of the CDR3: TGTGCCAGTTCGGGGGGCCTAAACACCGGGGAGCTGTTTTTT.